These T cell receptor beta chains were read from a single sample in a study of blood T cell repertoires in COVID-19. Some clones are missing from TCRdb's copy, which holds only in-frame ones; the method was immunoSEQ multiplex PCR. The sample gives approximately 180,000 clones, 87% of which show up once; roughly 1.6% is in the top ten. Material for sequencing was peripheral blood. Receptors originate from a woman aged 45-60 years with acute or convalescent COVID-19. Both conserved end residues are part of each CDR3. The D gene is left open where the match is weak. Clone size is given for some rows only: seen once, a few or many times, or a class if the clone is expanded.

CDR3 protein | CDR3 DNA | V gene | D gene | CDR3 length | clone size | J gene
CASEGAEAFF | TGTGCCAGCGAAGGGGCTGAAGCTTTCTTT | TRBV2 | . | 10 | . | TRBJ1-1
CASSWQGPQETQYF | TGTGCCAGCAGTTGGCAGGGTCCCCAAGAGACCCAGTACTTC | TRBV27 | . | 14 | few | TRBJ2-5
CAISGPGQGASSSYEQYF | TGTGCCATCAGTGGCCCGGGACAGGGGGCTTCGTCCTCCTACGAGCAGTACTTC | TRBV10-3 | TRBD1 | 18 | . | TRBJ2-7
CASSPGQGLTFLTGELFF | TGTGCCAGCAGCCCCGGACAGGGTTTGACTTTTTTGACCGGGGAGCTGTTTTTT | TRBV7-9 | TRBD1 | 18 | . | TRBJ2-2
CAGGQGGQPQHF | TGCGCCGGGGGACAGGGAGGTCAGCCCCAGCATTTT | TRBV10-2 | TRBD1 | 12 | few | TRBJ1-5
CASSFGPGLLYEQYF | TGTGCCAGCAGCTTTGGACCGGGACTACTTTACGAGCAGTACTTC | TRBV7-3 | TRBD2 | 15 | . | TRBJ2-7
CASSQGPTGSGVYGYTF | TGCGCCAGCAGCCAAGGCCCCACAGGGTCTGGGGTCTATGGCTACACCTTC | TRBV4-1 | . | 17 | . | TRBJ1-2
CASSEQGINQPQHF | TGTGCCAGCAGTGAACAGGGGATTAATCAGCCCCAGCATTTT | TRBV2 | . | 14 | . | TRBJ1-5
CATPGLRGPLTYEQYF | TGTGCCACCCCGGGTTTGAGGGGGCCCTTAACCTACGAGCAGTACTTC | TRBV19 | TRBD1 | 16 | . | TRBJ2-7
CASSLSTEAFF | TGTGCCAGCAGCTTATCTACTGAAGCTTTCTTT | TRBV11-2 | . | 11 | . | TRBJ1-1
CASRSPGGTGELFF | TGTGCCAGCAGGTCACCAGGGGGAACCGGGGAGCTGTTTTTT | TRBV6-4 | TRBD1 | 14 | . | TRBJ2-2
CASSIQGWKAFF | TGTGCCAGCAGTATACAGGGTTGGAAAGCTTTCTTT | TRBV6-5 | . | 12 | . | TRBJ1-1